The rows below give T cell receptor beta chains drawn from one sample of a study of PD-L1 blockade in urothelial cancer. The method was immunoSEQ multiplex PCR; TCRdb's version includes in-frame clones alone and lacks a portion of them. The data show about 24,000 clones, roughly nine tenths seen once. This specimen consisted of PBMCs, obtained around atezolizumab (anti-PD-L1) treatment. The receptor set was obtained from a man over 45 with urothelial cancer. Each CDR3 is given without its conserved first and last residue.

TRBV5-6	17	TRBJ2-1	ASSLGLAGGPMTYNEQF
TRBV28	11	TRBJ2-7	ASRIGTDYEQY
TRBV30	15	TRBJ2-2	AWKLYGMTGRAGELF
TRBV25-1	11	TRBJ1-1	ASSEDGWTEAF
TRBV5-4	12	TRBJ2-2	ASSLRQGTGELF
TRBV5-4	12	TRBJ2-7	ASSPGQGGYEQY
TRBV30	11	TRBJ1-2	AWDRAGAYGYT
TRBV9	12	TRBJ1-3	ASRAGDSGNTIY
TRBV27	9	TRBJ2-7	ASSWGTEQY
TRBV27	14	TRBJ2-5	ASSLGASGVGETQY
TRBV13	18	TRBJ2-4	ASSCSLAGDRFCDKNIQY
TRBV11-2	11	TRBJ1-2	ASSLVTGYGYT
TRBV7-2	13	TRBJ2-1	ASSLDGGSYNEQF
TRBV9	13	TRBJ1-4	ASSEGTTTNEKLF
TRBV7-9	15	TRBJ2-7	ASSLFPGDSSSYEQY
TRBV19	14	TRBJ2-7	ASSKRLAGPSYEQY
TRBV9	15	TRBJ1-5	ASSVLQEPTGNQPQH
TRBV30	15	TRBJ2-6	AWSQPGQGAGANVLT
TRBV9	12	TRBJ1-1	ASSPFSTGSEAF
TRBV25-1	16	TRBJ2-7	ASSEWGTSAVGTYEQY
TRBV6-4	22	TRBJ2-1	ASSDSWDRGRDSGTPPTNNEQF
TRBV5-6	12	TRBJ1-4	ASSLVATNEKLF
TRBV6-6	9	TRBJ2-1	ASSYDREQF
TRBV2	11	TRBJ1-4	ASIWARNEKLF
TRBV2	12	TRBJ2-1	ASSEARLEDEQF
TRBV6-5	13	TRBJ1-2	ASSYRGVGLYGYT
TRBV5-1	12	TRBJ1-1	ASSPGGMNTEAF
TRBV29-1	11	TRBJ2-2	SSSGGGTGELF
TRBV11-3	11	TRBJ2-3	ASSPGGEATQY
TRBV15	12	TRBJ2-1	ATSRERLINEQF
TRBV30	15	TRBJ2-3	AWSVWQGGGSTDTQY
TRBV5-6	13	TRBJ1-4	ASSPRGRGNEKLF
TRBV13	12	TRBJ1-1	ASSVQGVRTEAF
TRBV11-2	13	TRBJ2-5	ASSFVAGAGETQY
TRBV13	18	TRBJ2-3	ASSTYSRTSGRAGADTQY
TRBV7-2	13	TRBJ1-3	ASSLALGAGNTIY
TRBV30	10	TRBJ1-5	AQGDSHQPQH
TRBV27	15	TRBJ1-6	ASSSGDRGRGGSPLH
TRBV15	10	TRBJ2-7	ATSRDGASQY
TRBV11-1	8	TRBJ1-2	ASIPDGYT
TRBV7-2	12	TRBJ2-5	ASSPTGGGETQY
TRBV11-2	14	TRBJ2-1	ASSLDLAGGYNEQF
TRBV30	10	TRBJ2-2	AWRMGVGELF
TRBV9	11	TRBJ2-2	ASSVARGGELF
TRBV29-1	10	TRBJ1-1	SVEGQVQEAF
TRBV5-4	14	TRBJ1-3	ASSEDRGPSGNTIY
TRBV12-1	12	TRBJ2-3	ASSSGQGTDTQY
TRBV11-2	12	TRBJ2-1	ASSLAGGGNEQF
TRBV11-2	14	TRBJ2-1	ASSLVASGGYVEQF
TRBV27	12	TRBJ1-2	ASSPRQGARGYT
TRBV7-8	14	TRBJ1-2	ASSSLRTGVQGGYT
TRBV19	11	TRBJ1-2	ATAPRTNYGYT
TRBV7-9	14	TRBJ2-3	ASGENRGFSTDTQY
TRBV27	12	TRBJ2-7	ASGQGRYSYEQY
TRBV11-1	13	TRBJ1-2	ASSLYGQGRYGYT